These T cell receptor beta chains were read from a single sample in a study of blood T cell repertoires in COVID-19. Sequenced by immunoSEQ multiplex PCR; TCRdb stores in-frame clones only, minus some. The sample holds 200,000 to 300,000 clones, about 88% seen once. Sequenced input: peripheral blood. Every receptor here comes from a young man with active or convalescent COVID-19. Each CDR3 is given with its conserved first and last residue. D genes are given only for firm matches. A row's size may be missing; if present it is once, few, many or a size class.

TRBV11-2	-	-	TRBJ1-3	TGTGCCAGCAGCCTGGGGGCAAACTCTGGAAACACCATATATTTT	CASSLGANSGNTIYF
TRBV7-7	-	once	TRBJ2-5	TGTGCCAGCAGCACCGGGACACTACCCCAAGAGACCCAGTACTTC	CASSTGTLPQETQYF
TRBV7-8	TRBD2	-	TRBJ2-3	TGTGCCAGCAGCGCTCCCGGGACTAGCGTCCCAGATACGCAGTATTTT	CASSAPGTSVPDTQYF
TRBV19	TRBD2	-	TRBJ2-7	TGTGCCAGTAGTAGATCTAGCGGGGGCTCCTACGAGCAGTACTTC	CASSRSSGGSYEQYF
TRBV30	-	-	TRBJ1-2	TGTGCCTGGAGTGTTAGTGGGCGCGTGGGCTACACCTTC	CAWSVSGRVGYTF
TRBV11-3	-	once	TRBJ2-2	TGTGCCAGCAGCTTAGTTGCGCAGGGAACCGGGGAGCTGTTTTTT	CASSLVAQGTGELFF
TRBV20-1	-	-	TRBJ2-1	TGCAGTGCTAGAGTTAGAAATGAGCAGTTCTTC	CSARVRNEQFF
TRBV6-2/TRBV6-3	-	-	TRBJ1-2	TGTGCCAGCAGTTCAGGTCTTTTGAGCTATGGCTACACCTTC	CASSSGLLSYGYTF
TRBV6-2/TRBV6-3	-	-	TRBJ2-5	TGTGCCAGCAGTTACCTGAGGGAGACCCAGTACTTC	CASSYLRETQYF
TRBV4-3	TRBD2	-	TRBJ2-5	TGCGCCAGCAGCCCCGGGGTACAGACGGGGGGGCAAGAGACCCAGTACTTC	CASSPGVQTGGQETQYF